The rows below give T cell receptor beta chains drawn from one sample of a study of cytomegalovirus exposure and HLA in healthy donors. Some clones are missing from TCRdb's copy, which holds only in-frame ones; the method was immunoSEQ multiplex PCR. The repertoire consists of 85,000 to 100,000 clones, with around 77% occurring once and the leading ten covering roughly 3%. Sequenced sample: PBMCs. The receptors come from a middle-aged man in good health and CMV-seronegative. CDR3s leave out the opening cysteine and the closing phenylalanine or tryptophan. Fields, in order: V gene, clone size, J gene, CDR3 protein. Size is stated for part of the rows, as once, few or many counts, or as a class when the clone is expanded.

v_call: TRBV18
clone_size: once
j_call: TRBJ1-5
cdr3_aa: ASSSKGDHQPQH

v_call: TRBV5-6
clone_size: NA
j_call: TRBJ2-7
cdr3_aa: ASSPAWTSGGASYEQY

v_call: TRBV5-4
clone_size: NA
j_call: TRBJ2-7
cdr3_aa: ASSGPPRFNEQY

v_call: TRBV27
clone_size: few
j_call: TRBJ1-2
cdr3_aa: ASSLSQGRRYGYT

v_call: TRBV11-2
clone_size: few
j_call: TRBJ1-1
cdr3_aa: ASSPGHRGLNTEAF

v_call: TRBV2
clone_size: NA
j_call: TRBJ2-2
cdr3_aa: ASAGRGSVEGELF

v_call: TRBV30
clone_size: once
j_call: TRBJ2-2
cdr3_aa: AWSGETGELF

v_call: TRBV21-1
clone_size: NA
j_call: TRBJ2-4
cdr3_aa: ASRDFSVSNIQY

v_call: TRBV29-1
clone_size: NA
j_call: TRBJ2-3
cdr3_aa: SVEDLRRNTDTQY

v_call: TRBV9
clone_size: NA
j_call: TRBJ1-2
cdr3_aa: ASNFWDNQTGYT

v_call: TRBV11-2
clone_size: NA
j_call: TRBJ2-3
cdr3_aa: ASSLVAASTDTQY

v_call: TRBV5-1
clone_size: NA
j_call: TRBJ2-7
cdr3_aa: ASSLGPPGQGPCEQY

v_call: TRBV11-3
clone_size: NA
j_call: TRBJ2-5
cdr3_aa: ASSSTGTVEKTQY

v_call: TRBV5-1
clone_size: NA
j_call: TRBJ2-2
cdr3_aa: ASSFQGANTGELF

v_call: TRBV7-8
clone_size: once
j_call: TRBJ2-7
cdr3_aa: ASSPVAGFQLPYEQY

v_call: TRBV5-1
clone_size: NA
j_call: TRBJ1-1
cdr3_aa: ASSLGVVGGGGTEAF

v_call: TRBV11-3
clone_size: NA
j_call: TRBJ1-5
cdr3_aa: ASSYSLLLDRDSNQPQH

v_call: TRBV5-6
clone_size: NA
j_call: TRBJ2-5
cdr3_aa: ASSLPQQETQY

v_call: TRBV5-6
clone_size: few
j_call: TRBJ1-6
cdr3_aa: ASSRDRDSPLH

v_call: TRBV30
clone_size: NA
j_call: TRBJ2-2
cdr3_aa: AWSEWAPGELF

v_call: TRBV9
clone_size: NA
j_call: TRBJ2-1
cdr3_aa: ASSVLDTASYNEQF

v_call: TRBV5-1
clone_size: NA
j_call: TRBJ2-3
cdr3_aa: ASSSLRTGGRDTQY

v_call: TRBV15
clone_size: NA
j_call: TRBJ2-7
cdr3_aa: ATSRDSQTGY

v_call: TRBV6-6
clone_size: NA
j_call: TRBJ2-4
cdr3_aa: ASGTGVAKNIQY

v_call: TRBV10-3
clone_size: NA
j_call: TRBJ2-5
cdr3_aa: AIKGTSGGRETQY

v_call: TRBV10-2
clone_size: NA
j_call: TRBJ1-5
cdr3_aa: ASSESRQGHQPQH

v_call: TRBV30
clone_size: few
j_call: TRBJ2-7
cdr3_aa: AWTPFWDRGYIDEQY

v_call: TRBV29-1
clone_size: NA
j_call: TRBJ1-2
cdr3_aa: SVEGWQGHYGYT

v_call: TRBV10-3
clone_size: few
j_call: TRBJ2-5
cdr3_aa: AISVAGTGAETQY

v_call: TRBV5-4
clone_size: NA
j_call: TRBJ1-6
cdr3_aa: ASSGDRGWNSPLH

v_call: TRBV10-3
clone_size: NA
j_call: NA
cdr3_aa: AIRDSSYEQY

v_call: TRBV30
clone_size: medium-sized
j_call: TRBJ2-1
cdr3_aa: AWEREGGNEQF

v_call: TRBV11-3
clone_size: NA
j_call: TRBJ2-2
cdr3_aa: ASRYSGNTGELF

v_call: TRBV6-5
clone_size: NA
j_call: TRBJ2-7
cdr3_aa: ASRAAGQGVGEQY

v_call: TRBV5-1
clone_size: NA
j_call: TRBJ2-7
cdr3_aa: ASKIRQGSYEQY

v_call: TRBV28
clone_size: NA
j_call: TRBJ2-7
cdr3_aa: ASSGGQGAYEQY

v_call: TRBV6-1
clone_size: NA
j_call: TRBJ2-1
cdr3_aa: ASSYSGGATNEQF

v_call: TRBV19
clone_size: NA
j_call: TRBJ2-7
cdr3_aa: ASTPTGSSYEQY

v_call: TRBV6-5
clone_size: few
j_call: TRBJ1-5
cdr3_aa: ATHGAGGVQPQH

v_call: TRBV9
clone_size: NA
j_call: TRBJ1-2
cdr3_aa: ASSRTATSRLIDYGYT

v_call: TRBV7-2
clone_size: NA
j_call: TRBJ1-1
cdr3_aa: ASSLRQGGNTEAF

v_call: TRBV2
clone_size: once
j_call: TRBJ1-5
cdr3_aa: ASSESRGSNQPQH

v_call: TRBV28
clone_size: NA
j_call: TRBJ2-7
cdr3_aa: ASRAGTFSYEQY

v_call: TRBV7-9
clone_size: NA
j_call: TRBJ1-1
cdr3_aa: ASSLGAGNTEAF

v_call: TRBV11-1
clone_size: NA
j_call: TRBJ2-1
cdr3_aa: ASSSGLAGGPRGEQF

v_call: TRBV28
clone_size: NA
j_call: TRBJ1-2
cdr3_aa: ASRNTGGLGGGGYGYT

v_call: TRBV5-1
clone_size: NA
j_call: TRBJ1-5
cdr3_aa: ASSLGPSTDYSNQPQH

v_call: TRBV2
clone_size: NA
j_call: NA
cdr3_aa: ASRDSGTGGAYEQY

v_call: TRBV10-3
clone_size: NA
j_call: TRBJ2-7
cdr3_aa: ALGVSGGTYEQY

v_call: TRBV19
clone_size: NA
j_call: TRBJ1-5
cdr3_aa: ASKRSGDQPQH